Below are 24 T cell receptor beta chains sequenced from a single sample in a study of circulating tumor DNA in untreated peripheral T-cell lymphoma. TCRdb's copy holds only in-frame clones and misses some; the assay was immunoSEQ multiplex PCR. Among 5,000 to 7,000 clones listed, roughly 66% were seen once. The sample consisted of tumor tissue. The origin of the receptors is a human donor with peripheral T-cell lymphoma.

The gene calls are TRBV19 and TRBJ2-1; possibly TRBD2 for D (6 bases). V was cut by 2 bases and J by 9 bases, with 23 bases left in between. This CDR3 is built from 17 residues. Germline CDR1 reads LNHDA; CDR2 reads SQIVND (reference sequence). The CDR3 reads CASSIRVGSGLFGEQFF. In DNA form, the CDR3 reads TGTGCCAGTAGTATAAGAGTTGGTAGCGGTCTTTTCGGTGAGCAGTTCTTC.

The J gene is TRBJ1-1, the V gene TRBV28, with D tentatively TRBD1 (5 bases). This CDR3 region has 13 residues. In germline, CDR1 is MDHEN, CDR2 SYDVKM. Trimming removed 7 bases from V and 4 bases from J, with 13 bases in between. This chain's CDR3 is CASTPQGSTEAFF. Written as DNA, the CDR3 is TGTGCCAGCACTCCGCAGGGATCCACTGAAGCTTTCTTT.

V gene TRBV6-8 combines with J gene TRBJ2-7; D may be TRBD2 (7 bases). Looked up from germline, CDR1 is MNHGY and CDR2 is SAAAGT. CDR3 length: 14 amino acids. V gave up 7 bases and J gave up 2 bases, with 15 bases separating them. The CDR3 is CASNLGGATYEQYF. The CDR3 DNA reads TGTGCCAGCAACCTAGGGGGGGCGACCTACGAGCAGTACTTC.

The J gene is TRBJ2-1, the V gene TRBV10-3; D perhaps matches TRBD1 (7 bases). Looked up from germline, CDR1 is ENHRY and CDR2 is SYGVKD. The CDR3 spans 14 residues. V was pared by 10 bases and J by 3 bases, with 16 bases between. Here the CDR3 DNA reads TGTGCCACCCAGGGGGGCGGGATCTACAATGAGCAGTTCTTC. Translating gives CATQGGGIYNEQFF.

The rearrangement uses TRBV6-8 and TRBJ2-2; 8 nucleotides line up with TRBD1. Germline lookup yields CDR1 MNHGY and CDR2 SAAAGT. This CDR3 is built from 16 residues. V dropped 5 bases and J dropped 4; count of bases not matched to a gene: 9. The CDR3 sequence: CASSDARGLSTGELFF. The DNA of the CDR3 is TGTGCCAGCAGTGACGCCAGGGGGCTGAGCACCGGGGAGCTGTTTTTT.

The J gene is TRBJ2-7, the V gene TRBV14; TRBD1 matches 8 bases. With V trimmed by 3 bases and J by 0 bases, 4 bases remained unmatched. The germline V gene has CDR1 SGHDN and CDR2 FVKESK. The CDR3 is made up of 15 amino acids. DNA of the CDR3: TGTGCCAGCAGCCACGGGACAGGTCCCTCCTACGAGCAGTACTTC. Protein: CASSHGTGPSYEQYF.

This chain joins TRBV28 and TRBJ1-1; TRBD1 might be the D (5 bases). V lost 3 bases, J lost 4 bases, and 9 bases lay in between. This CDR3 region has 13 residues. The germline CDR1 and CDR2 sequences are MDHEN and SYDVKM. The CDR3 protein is CASSLQGATEAFF. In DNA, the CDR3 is TGTGCCAGCAGTTTGCAAGGGGCCACTGAAGCTTTCTTT.

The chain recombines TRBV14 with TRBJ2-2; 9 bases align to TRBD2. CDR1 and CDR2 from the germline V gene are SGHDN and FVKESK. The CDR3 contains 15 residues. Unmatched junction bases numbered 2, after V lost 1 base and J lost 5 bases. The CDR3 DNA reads TGTGCCAGCAGCCAAGGACTAGCGGAAACCGGGGAGCTGTTTTTT. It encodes CASSQGLAETGELFF.

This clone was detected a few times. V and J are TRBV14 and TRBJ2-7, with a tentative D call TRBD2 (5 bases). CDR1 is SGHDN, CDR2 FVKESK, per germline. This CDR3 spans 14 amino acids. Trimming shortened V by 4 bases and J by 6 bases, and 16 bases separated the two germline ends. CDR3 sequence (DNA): TGTGCCAGCAGCCCCCTAGGCGGGTCAGGCGAGCAGTACTTC. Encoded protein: CASSPLGGSGEQYF.

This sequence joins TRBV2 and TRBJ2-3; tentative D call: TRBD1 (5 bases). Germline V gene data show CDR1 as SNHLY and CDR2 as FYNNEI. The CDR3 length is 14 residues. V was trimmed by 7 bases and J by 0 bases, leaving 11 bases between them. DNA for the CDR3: TGTGCCAGCATCACAGGTCCTAGCACAGATACGCAGTATTTT. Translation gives CASITGPSTDTQYF.

The CDR3 bases are TGTGCCAGCAAAACAGGGGGTCGAGGCGGCAATCAGCCCCAGCATTTT. It encodes CASKTGGRGGNQPQHF. The chain uses TRBV6-8 and TRBJ1-5; 8 bases fit TRBD1. V lost 7 bases, J lost 2 bases, and 10 bases stayed unmatched. Germline CDR1 is MNHGY and CDR2 is SAAAGT. The CDR3 has 16 amino acids.

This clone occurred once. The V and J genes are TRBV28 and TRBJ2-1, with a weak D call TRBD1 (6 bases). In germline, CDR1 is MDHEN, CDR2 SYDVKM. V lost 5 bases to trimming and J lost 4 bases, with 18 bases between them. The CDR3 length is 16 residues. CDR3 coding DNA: TGTGCCAGCAGTCTCTACCGCAGGGGCGCGTACAATGAGCAGTTCTTC. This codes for CASSLYRRGAYNEQFF.

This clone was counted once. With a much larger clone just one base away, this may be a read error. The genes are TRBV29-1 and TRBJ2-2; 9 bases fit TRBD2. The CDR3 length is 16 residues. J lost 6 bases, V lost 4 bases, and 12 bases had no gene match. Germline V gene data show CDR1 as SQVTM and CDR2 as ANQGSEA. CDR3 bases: TGCAGCGTTGTTTTTTTGGGCGGGGGGGGCGCCGGGGAGCTGTTTTTT. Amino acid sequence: CSVVFLGGGGAGELFF.

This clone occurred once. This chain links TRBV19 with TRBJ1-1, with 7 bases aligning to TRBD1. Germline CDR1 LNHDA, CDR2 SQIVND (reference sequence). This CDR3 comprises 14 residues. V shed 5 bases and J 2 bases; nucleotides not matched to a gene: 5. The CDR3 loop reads CASSSGGFNTEAFF. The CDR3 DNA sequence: TGTGCCAGTAGTTCAGGGGGGTTCAACACTGAAGCTTTCTTT.

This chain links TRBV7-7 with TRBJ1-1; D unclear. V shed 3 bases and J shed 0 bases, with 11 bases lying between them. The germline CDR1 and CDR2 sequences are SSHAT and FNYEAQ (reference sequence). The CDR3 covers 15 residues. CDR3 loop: CASSLLDALNTEAFF. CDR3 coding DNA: TGTGCCAGCAGCTTGCTGGACGCATTGAACACTGAAGCTTTCTTT.

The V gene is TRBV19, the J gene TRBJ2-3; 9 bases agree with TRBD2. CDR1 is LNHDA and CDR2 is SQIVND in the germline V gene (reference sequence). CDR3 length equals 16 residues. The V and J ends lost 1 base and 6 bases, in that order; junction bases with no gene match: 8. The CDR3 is CASSIVPGLAPDTQYF. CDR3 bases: TGTGCCAGTAGTATAGTTCCGGGACTAGCACCGGATACGCAGTATTTT.

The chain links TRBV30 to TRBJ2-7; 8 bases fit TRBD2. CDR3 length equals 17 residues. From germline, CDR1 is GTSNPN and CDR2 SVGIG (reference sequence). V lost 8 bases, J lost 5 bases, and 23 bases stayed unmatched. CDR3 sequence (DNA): TGTGCCGGCTGGACGAAGCTTTTCCGGGAGGGCCGTAACGAGCAGTACTTC. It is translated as CAGWTKLFREGRNEQYF.

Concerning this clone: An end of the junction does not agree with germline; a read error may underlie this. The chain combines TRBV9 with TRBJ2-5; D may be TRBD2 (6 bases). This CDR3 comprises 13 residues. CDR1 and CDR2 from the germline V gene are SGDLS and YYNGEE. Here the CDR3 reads CASSVGDRRGFNF. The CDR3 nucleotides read TGTGCCAGCAGCGTAGGGGATCGGCGGGGCTTTAACTTC.

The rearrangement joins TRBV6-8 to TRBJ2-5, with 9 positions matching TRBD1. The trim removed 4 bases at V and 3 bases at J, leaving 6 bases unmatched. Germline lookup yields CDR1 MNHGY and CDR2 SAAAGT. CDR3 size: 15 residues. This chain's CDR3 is CASSSRGTGKETQYF. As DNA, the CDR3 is TGTGCCAGCAGTTCTCGAGGGACAGGGAAAGAGACCCAGTACTTC.

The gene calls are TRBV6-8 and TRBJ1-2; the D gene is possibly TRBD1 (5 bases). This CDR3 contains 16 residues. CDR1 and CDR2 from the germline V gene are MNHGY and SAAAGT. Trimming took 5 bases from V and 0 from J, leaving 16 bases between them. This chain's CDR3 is CASSKLGAAANYGYTF. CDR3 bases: TGTGCCAGCAGTAAACTTGGGGCCGCAGCTAACTATGGCTACACCTTC.

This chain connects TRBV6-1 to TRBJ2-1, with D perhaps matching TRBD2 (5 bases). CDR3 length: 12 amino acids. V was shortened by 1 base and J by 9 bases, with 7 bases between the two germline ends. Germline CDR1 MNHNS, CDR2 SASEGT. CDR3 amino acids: CASSEGTVEQFF. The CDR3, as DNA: TGTGCCAGCAGTGAAGGGACTGTTGAGCAGTTCTTC.

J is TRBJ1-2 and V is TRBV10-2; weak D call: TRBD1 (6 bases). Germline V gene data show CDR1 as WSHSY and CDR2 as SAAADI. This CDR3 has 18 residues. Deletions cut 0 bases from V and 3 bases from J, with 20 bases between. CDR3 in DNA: TGCGCCAGCAGTGAGTCGAAGTTTGGGTCAGGGGTCGACTATGGCTACACCTTC. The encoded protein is CASSESKFGSGVDYGYTF.

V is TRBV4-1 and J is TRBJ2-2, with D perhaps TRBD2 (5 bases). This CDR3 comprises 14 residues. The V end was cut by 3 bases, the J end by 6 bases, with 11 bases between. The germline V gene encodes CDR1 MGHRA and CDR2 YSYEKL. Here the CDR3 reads CASSHGVGAGELFF. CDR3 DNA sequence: TGCGCCAGCAGCCACGGGGTTGGTGCCGGGGAGCTGTTTTTT.

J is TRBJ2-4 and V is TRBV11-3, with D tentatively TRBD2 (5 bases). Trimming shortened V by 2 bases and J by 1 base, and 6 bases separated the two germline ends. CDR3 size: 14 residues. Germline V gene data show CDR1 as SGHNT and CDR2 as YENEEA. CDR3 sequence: CASSLTRAKNIQYF. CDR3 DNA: TGTGCCAGCAGCTTAACTAGGGCCAAAAACATTCAGTACTTC.